The rows below give T cell receptor beta chains drawn from one sample of a study of blood T cells in healthy people across ages. TCRdb re-analysed the 5' RACE reads in MiXCR, keeping a single row per CDR3 protein. Of 1.2 million to 1.5 million distinct CDR3 sequences listed, approximately 59% are singletons. The sequenced sample was blood. Every receptor here comes from a man aged 18 to 29 in good health. Both conserved end residues are part of each CDR3. The D gene is left open where the match is weak. Part of the rows lack a size; the others show once, few, many or a class for expanded clones.

TRBV4-1	NA	NA	TRBJ2-1	CASSLTARGNEQFF	TGCGCCAGCAGCCTGACGGCCAGGGGCAATGAGCAGTTCTTC
TRBV10-3	NA	NA	TRBJ1-1	CAISDQGGTEAFF	TGTGCCATCAGTGATCAGGGAGGCACTGAAGCTTTCTTT
TRBV12-3/TRBV12-4	TRBD1	NA	TRBJ2-1	CASSLVGQGTLEQFF	TGTGCCAGCAGTTTGGTGGGACAGGGGACCCTAGAGCAGTTCTTC
TRBV19	NA	NA	TRBJ2-2	CASSITDNLYTGELFF	TGTGCCAGTAGTATTACAGACAATCTTTACACCGGGGAGCTGTTTTTT
TRBV7-2	TRBD2	NA	TRBJ2-3	CASSFVVSGGLDTQYF	TGTGCCAGCAGCTTTGTCGTTAGCGGGGGGCTGGATACGCAGTATTTT
TRBV19	NA	few	TRBJ1-5	CASSLMDGNQPQHF	TGTGCCAGTAGTCTCATGGACGGAAATCAGCCCCAGCATTTT
TRBV29-1	NA	NA	TRBJ2-1	CSAVGFEQFF	TGCAGCGCTGTAGGCTTTGAGCAGTTCTTC
TRBV6-1	TRBD2	NA	TRBJ2-1	CASSDSREGEFF	TGTGCCAGCAGTGACTCGCGGGAGGGCGAGTTCTTC
TRBV7-2	NA	few	TRBJ2-7	CASSDPWMGDDSDEQYF	TGTGCCAGCAGCGATCCGTGGATGGGGGACGACTCGGACGAGCAGTACTTC
TRBV7-2	NA	NA	TRBJ2-1	CASSLYQSPGEQFF	TGTGCCAGCAGCTTATACCAATCGCCCGGTGAGCAGTTCTTC
TRBV4-1	TRBD1	NA	TRBJ2-4	CASSHDRENIQYF	TGCGCCAGCAGCCATGACAGGGAAAACATTCAGTACTTC
TRBV4-1	NA	NA	TRBJ2-7	CASSQVRGVARTYEQYF	TGCGCCAGCAGCCAAGTAAGGGGCGTGGCCAGAACCTACGAGCAGTACTTC
TRBV7-2	TRBD2	NA	TRBJ2-7	CASSTSGRPQLGPQYF	TGTGCCAGCAGTACCAGCGGGAGGCCCCAACTGGGACCCCAGTACTTC
TRBV4-2	NA	NA	TRBJ2-1	CASSQDQGAGAGNEQFF	TGTGCCAGCAGCCAAGATCAGGGGGCGGGAGCAGGTAATGAGCAGTTCTTC
TRBV29-1	NA	NA	TRBJ1-2	CSDLGVYGYTF	TGCAGCGACCTCGGGGTTTATGGCTACACCTTC
TRBV29-1	TRBD2	NA	TRBJ2-3	CSVGPSGIWTQPTDTRYF	TGCAGCGTTGGCCCTAGCGGGATTTGGACCCAGCCTACAGATACGCGGTATTTT
TRBV7-9	TRBD2	once	TRBJ2-7	CTSSLLQRSGSLNEQYF	TGTACCAGCAGCTTGCTCCAAAGAAGCGGGAGTTTGAATGAGCAGTACTTC
TRBV27	NA	NA	TRBJ1-6	CASSLGPVNNSPLHF	TGTGCCAGCAGTTTAGGACCGGTAAATAATTCACCCCTCCACTTT
TRBV7-9	NA	NA	TRBJ1-2	CASSQPGVGGYTF	TGTGCCAGTAGCCAGCCAGGGGTTGGCGGCTACACCTTC
TRBV10-3	TRBD1	few	TRBJ1-6	CAISLGTGDNSPLHF	TGTGCCATCAGTCTCGGGACAGGGGATAATTCACCCCTCCACTTT
TRBV28	NA	NA	TRBJ2-7	CASSLPLGVNEQYF	TGTGCCAGCAGTCTTCCCTTAGGGGTCAATGAGCAGTACTTC
TRBV5-1	NA	NA	TRBJ2-7	CASSGTGGYYEQYF	TGCGCCAGCAGCGGGACGGGCGGCTACTACGAGCAGTACTTC
TRBV18	NA	NA	TRBJ2-5	CASQGTRQEAQYF	TGTGCCAGCCAGGGGACGCGTCAAGAGGCCCAGTACTTC
TRBV14	TRBD1	NA	TRBJ2-7	CASSQTGGQEPYEQYF	TGTGCCAGCAGTCAAACAGGGGGGCAAGAACCCTACGAGCAGTACTTC
TRBV10-3	NA	NA	TRBJ1-1	CAISESTRLVGNTEAFF	TGTGCCATCAGTGAGTCGACACGCCTAGTGGGAAACACTGAAGCTTTCTTT
TRBV29-1	TRBD2	few	TRBJ2-1	CSVGGGLAETNEQFF	TGCAGCGTAGGTGGGGGACTAGCGGAGACCAATGAGCAGTTCTTC
TRBV3-1	NA	NA	TRBJ2-1	CASSRPRSNEQFF	TGTGCCAGCAGCCGTCCTAGGAGCAATGAGCAGTTCTTC
TRBV7-2	TRBD1	once	TRBJ1-4	CASDQTGTANEKLFF	TGTGCCAGCGATCAGACCGGGACAGCTAATGAAAAACTGTTTTTT
TRBV29-1	NA	NA	TRBJ2-5	CSVYRERDEQYF	TGCAGCGTCTATCGGGAGAGGGATGAGCAGTACTTC
TRBV10-3	NA	few	TRBJ2-3	CAISTGDTQYF	TGTGCCATCAGTACAGGGGATACGCAGTATTTT
TRBV5-8	NA	NA	TRBJ1-2	CASSQTEYGYTF	TGTGCCAGCAGCCAAACAGAGTATGGCTACACCTTC
TRBV3-1	TRBD2	NA	TRBJ2-2	CASSKRTSGGTNTGELFF	TGTGCCAGCAGCAAAAGGACTAGCGGGGGGACGAACACCGGGGAGCTGTTTTTT